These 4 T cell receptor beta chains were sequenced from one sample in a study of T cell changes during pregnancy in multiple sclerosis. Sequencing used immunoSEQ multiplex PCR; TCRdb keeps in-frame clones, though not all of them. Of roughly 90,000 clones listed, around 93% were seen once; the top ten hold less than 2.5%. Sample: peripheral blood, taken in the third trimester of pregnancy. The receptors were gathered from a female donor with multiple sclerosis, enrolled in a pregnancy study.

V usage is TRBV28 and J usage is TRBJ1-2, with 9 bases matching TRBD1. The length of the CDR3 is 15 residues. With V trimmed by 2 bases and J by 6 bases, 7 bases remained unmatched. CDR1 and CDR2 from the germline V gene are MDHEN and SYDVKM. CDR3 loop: CASSLTGGEVDGYTF. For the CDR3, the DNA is TGTGCCAGCAGTTTAACAGGGGGCGAAGTGGATGGCTACACCTTC.

This CDR3 reads CATNRGWGDTGELFF. Here the CDR3 DNA reads TGTGCCACCAACCGTGGATGGGGGGACACCGGGGAGCTGTTTTTT. The chain carries TRBV6-6 and TRBJ2-2; D possibly corresponds to TRBD2 (6 bases). CDR1 is MNHNY, CDR2 SVGAGI, per germline (reference sequence). Trimming took 10 bases from V and 3 from J, leaving 18 bases between them. CDR3 length: 15 residues.

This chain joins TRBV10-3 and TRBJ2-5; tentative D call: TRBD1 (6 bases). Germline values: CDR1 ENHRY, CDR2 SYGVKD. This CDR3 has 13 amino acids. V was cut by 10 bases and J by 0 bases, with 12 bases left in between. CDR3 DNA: TGTGCCACGGCTAGGGGGTACCAAGAGACCCAGTACTTC. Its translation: CATARGYQETQYF.

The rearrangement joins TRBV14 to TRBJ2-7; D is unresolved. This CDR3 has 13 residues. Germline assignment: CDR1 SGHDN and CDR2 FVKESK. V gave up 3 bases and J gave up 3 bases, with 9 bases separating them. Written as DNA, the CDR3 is TGTGCCAGCAGCCAGGAGCAGATCTACGAGCAGTACTTC. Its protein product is CASSQEQIYEQYF.